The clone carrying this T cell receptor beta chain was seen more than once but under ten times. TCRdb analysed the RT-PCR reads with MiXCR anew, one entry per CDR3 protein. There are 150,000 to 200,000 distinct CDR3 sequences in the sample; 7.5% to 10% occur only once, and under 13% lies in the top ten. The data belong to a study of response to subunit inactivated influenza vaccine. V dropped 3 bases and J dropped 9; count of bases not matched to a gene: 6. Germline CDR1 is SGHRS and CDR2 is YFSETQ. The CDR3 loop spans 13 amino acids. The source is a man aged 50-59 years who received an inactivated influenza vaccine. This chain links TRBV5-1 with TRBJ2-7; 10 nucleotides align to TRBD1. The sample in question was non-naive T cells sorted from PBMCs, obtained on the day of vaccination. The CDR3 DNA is TGCGCCAGCAGCTCCGGGACAGGGGTAGGGCAGTACTTC. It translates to CASSSGTGVGQYF.